A selection of T cell receptor beta chains follows, all from one sample in a study of blood T cell repertoires in COVID-19. TCRdb's table, derived via immunoSEQ multiplex PCR, lists solely in-frame clones and lacks some. This table has some 70,000 clones, roughly 89% appearing once. The sample consisted of peripheral blood. These TCRs come from a man in his sixties with acute or convalescent COVID-19. Each CDR3 is given with its conserved first and last residue. D genes are given only for firm matches. Size is stated for part of the rows, as once, few or many counts, or as a class when the clone is expanded.

V gene: TRBV4-1; clone size: NA; CDR3 length: 16; J gene: TRBJ2-5; D gene: NA; CDR3 DNA: TGCGCCAGCAGCCAAGATGGGTGGGGGGGCCTAGAGACCCAGTACTTC; CDR3 protein: CASSQDGWGGLETQYF
V gene: TRBV12-3/TRBV12-4; clone size: NA; CDR3 length: 12; J gene: TRBJ1-4; D gene: TRBD1; CDR3 DNA: TGTGCCAGCAAGGGGGCAAGTGAAAAACTGTTTTTT; CDR3 protein: CASKGASEKLFF
V gene: TRBV9; clone size: NA; CDR3 length: 16; J gene: TRBJ2-5; D gene: TRBD1; CDR3 DNA: TGTGCCAGCAGCGTAGTCCCGACAGGGGGCGTTGAGACCCAGTACTTC; CDR3 protein: CASSVVPTGGVETQYF
V gene: TRBV7-9; clone size: few; CDR3 length: 11; J gene: TRBJ1-2; D gene: NA; CDR3 DNA: TGTGCCAGCAGCTTACGGGAGCTTAGTACCTTC; CDR3 protein: CASSLRELSTF
V gene: TRBV2; clone size: NA; CDR3 length: 17; J gene: TRBJ1-2; D gene: NA; CDR3 DNA: TGTGCCAGCAGTGAAGAGGGCAGGGGACCTTTAGGGTATGGCTACACCTTC; CDR3 protein: CASSEEGRGPLGYGYTF
V gene: TRBV5-1; clone size: NA; CDR3 length: 13; J gene: TRBJ2-1; D gene: NA; CDR3 DNA: TGCGCCAGCAGCCCCGTCGGGATGAGGGAGCAGTTCTTC; CDR3 protein: CASSPVGMREQFF
V gene: TRBV19; clone size: NA; CDR3 length: 14; J gene: TRBJ1-5; D gene: NA; CDR3 DNA: TGTGCCAGTACGCCGGTAGGGGGCAATCAGCCCCAGCATTTT; CDR3 protein: CASTPVGGNQPQHF
V gene: TRBV18; clone size: NA; CDR3 length: 15; J gene: TRBJ2-1; D gene: TRBD2; CDR3 DNA: TGTGCCAGCTCACCCATGGCTAGCGGATACAATGAGCAGTTCTTC; CDR3 protein: CASSPMASGYNEQFF
V gene: TRBV18; clone size: NA; CDR3 length: 11; J gene: TRBJ2-5; D gene: NA; CDR3 DNA: TGTGCCAGCTCGGGGGCTGAGACCCAGTACTTC; CDR3 protein: CASSGAETQYF
V gene: TRBV11-2; clone size: NA; CDR3 length: 14; J gene: TRBJ2-7; D gene: TRBD1; CDR3 DNA: TGTGCCAGCAGCCCTAGACAGGGCTCCTACGAGCAGTACTTC; CDR3 protein: CASSPRQGSYEQYF
V gene: TRBV27; clone size: NA; CDR3 length: 16; J gene: TRBJ2-3; D gene: TRBD1; CDR3 DNA: TGTGCCAGCAGTCGTCTGGACAGGGGCTTCACAGATACGCAGTATTTT; CDR3 protein: CASSRLDRGFTDTQYF
V gene: TRBV19; clone size: NA; CDR3 length: 16; J gene: TRBJ2-2; D gene: NA; CDR3 DNA: TGTGCCAGTAGTATCCCGGACTGGGATAGCCCCGGGGAGCTGTTTTTT; CDR3 protein: CASSIPDWDSPGELFF
V gene: TRBV7-9; clone size: NA; CDR3 length: 13; J gene: TRBJ1-4; D gene: NA; CDR3 DNA: TGTGCCAGCAGCCCTACAACTAATGAAAAACTGTTTTTT; CDR3 protein: CASSPTTNEKLFF
V gene: TRBV5-4; clone size: NA; CDR3 length: 12; J gene: TRBJ2-5; D gene: NA; CDR3 DNA: TGTGCCAGCAGCCTGACCCAGGGGACCCAGTACTTC; CDR3 protein: CASSLTQGTQYF
V gene: TRBV24-1; clone size: NA; CDR3 length: 15; J gene: TRBJ2-1; D gene: TRBD1; CDR3 DNA: TGTGCCACCAGTGATGGACAGGGGTTTTGGAATGAGCAGTTCTTC; CDR3 protein: CATSDGQGFWNEQFF
V gene: TRBV3-1/TRBV3-2; clone size: few; CDR3 length: 15; J gene: TRBJ1-5; D gene: TRBD1; CDR3 DNA: TGTGCCAGCAGCCAAGGTCGACAGGGGAATCAGCCCCAGCATTTT; CDR3 protein: CASSQGRQGNQPQHF
V gene: TRBV7-2; clone size: once; CDR3 length: 14; J gene: TRBJ1-5; D gene: NA; CDR3 DNA: TGTGCCAGCAGCTTGACAGCTATAAATCAGCCCCAGCATTTT; CDR3 protein: CASSLTAINQPQHF
V gene: TRBV9; clone size: NA; CDR3 length: 13; J gene: TRBJ2-3; D gene: TRBD1; CDR3 DNA: TGTGCCAGCAGCCTGACAGGGGCAGATACGCAGTATTTT; CDR3 protein: CASSLTGADTQYF
V gene: TRBV28; clone size: once; CDR3 length: 15; J gene: TRBJ1-4; D gene: TRBD1; CDR3 DNA: TGTGCCAGCAGAGGACAGGACGCAACTAATGAAAAACTGTTTTTT; CDR3 protein: CASRGQDATNEKLFF
V gene: TRBV12-3/TRBV12-4; clone size: NA; CDR3 length: 13; J gene: TRBJ1-5; D gene: NA; CDR3 DNA: TGTGCCAGCACTTACAGGAATTATCAGCCCCAGCATTTT; CDR3 protein: CASTYRNYQPQHF
V gene: TRBV27; clone size: NA; CDR3 length: 15; J gene: TRBJ1-2; D gene: NA; CDR3 DNA: TGTGCCAGCAGTTTATCGATCGGCAGGGGTTATGGCTACACCTTC; CDR3 protein: CASSLSIGRGYGYTF
V gene: TRBV18; clone size: once; CDR3 length: 13; J gene: TRBJ1-1; D gene: NA; CDR3 DNA: TGTGCCAGCTCAACGACAGCAAACACTGAAGCTTTCTTT; CDR3 protein: CASSTTANTEAFF
V gene: TRBV5-6; clone size: NA; CDR3 length: 14; J gene: TRBJ2-7; D gene: NA; CDR3 DNA: TGTGCCAGCAGCAACCCGGGTTTGAACGGCGAGCAGTACTTC; CDR3 protein: CASSNPGLNGEQYF
V gene: TRBV19; clone size: NA; CDR3 length: 13; J gene: TRBJ1-6; D gene: NA; CDR3 DNA: TGTGCCAGTAAGGGGATTGGGAATTCACCCCTCCACTTT; CDR3 protein: CASKGIGNSPLHF
V gene: TRBV7-2; clone size: NA; CDR3 length: 16; J gene: TRBJ2-5; D gene: TRBD2; CDR3 DNA: TGTGCCAGCAGCCCTTTTCGGGCGGGGGGATTAGAGACCCAGTACTTC; CDR3 protein: CASSPFRAGGLETQYF
V gene: TRBV14; clone size: NA; CDR3 length: 16; J gene: TRBJ2-1; D gene: NA; CDR3 DNA: TGTGCCAGCAGCCAAGACTCTGCGGGAATTTACAATGAGCAGTTCTTC; CDR3 protein: CASSQDSAGIYNEQFF
V gene: TRBV5-1; clone size: NA; CDR3 length: 15; J gene: TRBJ1-1; D gene: TRBD1; CDR3 DNA: TGCGCCAGCAGAGTTAGGGGACAGACTGACACTGAAGCTTTCTTT; CDR3 protein: CASRVRGQTDTEAFF
V gene: TRBV18; clone size: NA; CDR3 length: 17; J gene: TRBJ2-3; D gene: TRBD2; CDR3 DNA: TGTGCCAGCTCACCAAGGACTAGCCCCTTCGGATCAGATACGCAGTATTTT; CDR3 protein: CASSPRTSPFGSDTQYF
V gene: TRBV7-8; clone size: NA; CDR3 length: 14; J gene: TRBJ1-2; D gene: TRBD1; CDR3 DNA: TGTGCCAGCAGCATCACAGGGGAAGCCTATGGCTACACCTTC; CDR3 protein: CASSITGEAYGYTF
V gene: TRBV24-1; clone size: NA; CDR3 length: 16; J gene: TRBJ2-7; D gene: TRBD1; CDR3 DNA: TGTGCCACCAGTGACTCTGGGACAGGGAGCTCCTACGAGCAGTACTTC; CDR3 protein: CATSDSGTGSSYEQYF
V gene: TRBV27; clone size: NA; CDR3 length: 14; J gene: TRBJ1-6; D gene: NA; CDR3 DNA: TGTGCCAGCAGGCCGACAGCCTATAATTCACCCCTCCACTTT; CDR3 protein: CASRPTAYNSPLHF
V gene: TRBV12-5; clone size: NA; CDR3 length: 13; J gene: TRBJ1-2; D gene: NA; CDR3 DNA: TGTGCTGCCTTTGGGGCGCGAGACTATGGCTACACCTTC; CDR3 protein: CAAFGARDYGYTF
V gene: TRBV19; clone size: NA; CDR3 length: 12; J gene: TRBJ1-5; D gene: NA; CDR3 DNA: TGTGCCAGTGAACAGGTTAATCAGCCCCAGCATTTT; CDR3 protein: CASEQVNQPQHF
V gene: TRBV18; clone size: NA; CDR3 length: 15; J gene: TRBJ1-4; D gene: TRBD1; CDR3 DNA: TGTGCCAGCTCACCCGGACAGGGCTTTAATGAAAAACTGTTTTTT; CDR3 protein: CASSPGQGFNEKLFF
V gene: TRBV21-1; clone size: NA; CDR3 length: 17; J gene: TRBJ2-5; D gene: NA; CDR3 DNA: TGTGCCAGCAGCAAAGGGCCGGAAGGTGGCCAGGGGGAGACCCAGTACTTC; CDR3 protein: CASSKGPEGGQGETQYF
V gene: TRBV5-1; clone size: NA; CDR3 length: 14; J gene: TRBJ2-5; D gene: NA; CDR3 DNA: TGCGCCAGCAGCTTTGAGGGAGTCCAAGAGACCCAGTACTTC; CDR3 protein: CASSFEGVQETQYF
V gene: TRBV4-2; clone size: NA; CDR3 length: 12; J gene: TRBJ2-5; D gene: NA; CDR3 DNA: TGTGCCAGCAGTCAACGAGGGGAGACCCAGTACTTC; CDR3 protein: CASSQRGETQYF
V gene: TRBV24-1; clone size: once; CDR3 length: 15; J gene: TRBJ2-5; D gene: TRBD2; CDR3 DNA: TGTGCCACCAGTGAGTGGGCGGGAGGGCCGGAGACCCAGTACTTC; CDR3 protein: CATSEWAGGPETQYF
V gene: TRBV5-1; clone size: NA; CDR3 length: 16; J gene: TRBJ2-3; D gene: TRBD2; CDR3 DNA: TGCGCCAGCAGCCCTCGGACTAGCGGAATCACAGATACGCAGTATTTT; CDR3 protein: CASSPRTSGITDTQYF
V gene: TRBV11-2; clone size: once; CDR3 length: 14; J gene: TRBJ2-7; D gene: NA; CDR3 DNA: TGTGCCAGCAGCTTAGGACTGGCCACCTACGAGCAGTACTTC; CDR3 protein: CASSLGLATYEQYF